What follows are 29 T cell receptor beta chains derived from one specimen sequenced in a study of T cell repertoires in cytomegalovirus infection (dated by TCRdb to the late 2010s). The antigens of these receptors remain unknown. The treatment or condition label on this specimen signifies: in vitro stimulation with specific CMV peptide epitopes to enrich CMV-specific T cells. Reads for this sample came from an Illumina HiSeq 1500. TCRdb cleaned the public reads at Q25 with fastp, built clones with MiXCR and kept in-frame beta chains. Each record represents a unique CDR3 protein, reported with the most common genes and DNA among its rows. Recorded for this sample are fewer than 1,000,000 distinct CDR3 sequences; more than 25% of them occurred a single time. Of the sample, more than 12% is held by the ten largest clones. Specimen: cultured CD8+ T cells from PBMCs, collected from culture after CMV antigen stimulation. These receptor sequences come from a human donor in good health (CMV status not recorded). Some clones in this sample may be carry-over from other donors' samples.

This rearrangement joins TRBV7-8 to TRBJ2-5, with D tentatively TRBD2 (7 bases). The CDR3 runs 16 residues. Germline V lookup: CDR1 SGHVS, CDR2 FQNEAQ. V was trimmed by 2 bases and J by 4 bases, leaving 17 bases between them. CDR3 amino acids: CASSLREGGAGETQYF. The CDR3 bases are TGTGCCAGCAGCTTAAGGGAGGGGGGGGCGGGAGAGACCCAGTACTTC.

As concerns this clonotype: Because the CDR3 is missing its conserved closing phenylalanine or tryptophan, this is likely a read error. The chain couples TRBV24-1 to TRBJ2-1; 11 bases match TRBD2. Germline V gene sequence: CDR1 KGHDR, CDR2 SFDVKD. CDR3 length: 17 amino acids. After removal of 2 bases from V and 1 base from J, the junction contained 3 bases not matched to a gene. Here the CDR3 DNA reads TGTGCCACCAGTGATTCTCTAGCGGGGGGTTCCTACAATGAGCAGTTCTTA. Its protein is CATSDSLAGGSYNEQFL.

This clonotype has just a few counts. The V call is TRBV12-5, the J call TRBJ2-7; unclear D gene. Trimming took off 5 bases at V and 0 bases at J, with 8 bases between the two ends. CDR1 LGHNT and CDR2 FRNRAP come from the germline V gene. CDR3 length: 13 residues. CDR3 sequence (DNA): TGTGCTAGTGGTCGCACGGGCTCCTACGAGCAGTACTTC. This encodes CASGRTGSYEQYF.

The rearrangement joins TRBV19 to TRBJ2-1, with 8 bases lining up with TRBD1. The CDR3 is 15 amino acids. Trimming at V came to 1 base and at J to 4 bases, leaving 3 bases not matched to a gene. Germline CDR1 reads LNHDA; CDR2 reads SQIVND (reference sequence). This chain's CDR3 is CASSIADREYNEQFF. CDR3 in DNA: TGTGCCAGTAGTATAGCGGACAGGGAGTACAATGAGCAGTTCTTC.

V is TRBV25-1 and J is TRBJ2-1; TRBD1 matches 8 bases. V lost 1 base and J lost 5; bases outside the gene matches: 13. The CDR3 length is 18 residues. Germline CDR1 MGHDK, CDR2 SYGVNS. This CDR3 is CASSEWDSTGALDNEQFF. CDR3 nucleotide sequence: TGTGCCAGCAGTGAATGGGACTCGACAGGGGCGCTAGACAATGAGCAGTTCTTC.

Concerning this clonotype: This likely comes from a read error, as the CDR3 has no conserved phenylalanine or tryptophan at its end. The rearrangement joins TRBV7-9 to TRBJ1-1, with D unclear. Trimming left V 0 bases short and J 7 bases short, with 6 bases between. CDR1 and CDR2 from the germline V gene are SEHNR and FQNEAQ (reference sequence). The CDR3 is 12 amino acids. This chain's CDR3 is CASSLASVEAFY. CDR3 in DNA: TGTGCCAGCAGCTTAGCTTCGGTTGAAGCTTTCTAT.

This clonotype was seen only a few times. A junction boundary mismatches the germline segment, possibly from a read error. The chain links TRBV4-3 to TRBJ1-2; 9 nucleotides align to TRBD1. CDR1 and CDR2 from the germline V gene are LGHNA and YSLEER. This CDR3 is 19 amino acids long. The chain's CDR3 is CASSQDVWTGEDPTVMLGF. The CDR3 nucleotides are TGCGCCAGCAGCCAAGACGTTTGGACAGGGGAGGACCCCACAGTCATGTTGGGGTTC.

V is TRBV6-5 and J is TRBJ2-1, with TRBD1 as a possible D gene (6 bases). The CDR3 totals 15 residues. The V end was cut by 5 bases, the J end by 5 bases, with 16 bases between. The germline gives CDR1 MNHEY, CDR2 SVGAGI. DNA for the CDR3: TGTGCCAGCAGTATGGGGCGGAACAGGGACAATGAGCAGTTCTTC. This sequence encodes CASSMGRNRDNEQFF.

The chain has TRBV3-1 and TRBJ2-1; 7 positions match TRBD1. Germline CDR1 LGHDT, CDR2 YNNKEL (reference sequence). The trim removed 4 bases at V and 10 bases at J, leaving 10 bases unmatched. The CDR3 consists of 14 residues. The CDR3 DNA follows: TGTGCCAGCAGCCCACCGGGACAGCCGGGCGAGCAGTTCTTC. Translating gives CASSPPGQPGEQFF.

This clonotype was detected only a few times. CDR3 loop: CASSLGVIAGGEETQYF. DNA of the CDR3: TGTGCCAGCAGCTTAGGCGTCATAGCGGGGGGTGAAGAGACCCAGTACTTC. The V gene is TRBV7-6, the J gene TRBJ2-5; TRBD2 aligns across 10 bases. Germline V gene lookup returns CDR1 SGHVS and CDR2 FNYEAQ. V was clipped by 1 base and J by 3 bases; unmatched bases: 8. The CDR3 covers 17 residues.

This clonotype was seen ten or more times. The V and J genes are TRBV12-3 or TRBV12-4 and TRBJ1-2, with 9 bases identical to TRBD1. The CDR3 contains 13 residues. The J segment lost 6 bases and the V segment lost 4 bases, leaving 3 bases of the junction unmatched. The DNA for the CDR3 is TGTGCCAGCAGTTCGGACAGGGGTCATGGCTACACCTTC. It is translated as CASSSDRGHGYTF.

CDR3 sequence (DNA): TGTGCCAGCAGCATAGGGGGGCGGACCGGGGAGCTGTTTTTT. This gives the protein CASSIGGRTGELFF. The chain is built from TRBV9 and TRBJ2-2; the D gene could be TRBD1 or TRBD2 (6 bases each). Trimming cost V 4 bases and J 5 bases, with 12 bases left between them. CDR1 and CDR2 (germline): SGDLS, YYNGEE. The CDR3 is made up of 14 amino acids.

This clonotype showed up many times. The chain couples TRBV7-6 to TRBJ2-5, with TRBD1 identical over 7 bases. CDR3 size: 16 residues. Germline V CDR1 and CDR2: SGHVS, FNYEAQ. The V gene end was trimmed by 5 bases and the J gene end by 3 bases; junction bases not matched to a gene: 12. In DNA, the CDR3 is TGTGCCAGCAGCCCGACTTCCCGGGACAGTAAAGAGACCCAGTACTTC. Amino acids: CASSPTSRDSKETQYF.

The chain joins TRBV6-1 to TRBJ2-5; 9 nucleotides match TRBD1. CDR3 size: 18 residues. The V gene's germline CDR1 is MNHNS and CDR2 SASEGT. With 4 bases clipped from V and 7 bases from J, the junction kept 19 bases outside the gene matches. The CDR3 DNA reads TGTGCCAGCAGTGCACAGGGGGCGCAGGCCGTCCTAGAGGGGACCCAGTACTTC. This translates into CASSAQGAQAVLEGTQYF.

The chain is built from TRBV19 and TRBJ1-1; D may be TRBD1 (5 bases). V lost 2 bases, J lost 6 bases, and 22 bases lay in between. Germline V gives CDR1 LNHDA, CDR2 SQIVND (reference sequence). The CDR3 covers 17 residues. CDR3 loop: CASSIPRGGNLWSEAFF. Written as DNA, the CDR3 is TGTGCCAGTAGTATACCCCGCGGGGGTAACCTTTGGTCTGAAGCTTTCTTT. The variable domain in full, with the rest retrieved from reference TRBV19 and TRBJ1-1, is DGGITQSPKYLFRKEGQNVTLSCEQNLNHDAMYWYRQDPGQGLRLIYYSQIVNDFQKGDIAEGYSVSREKKESFPLTVTSAQKNPTAFYLCASSIPRGGNLWSEAFFGQGTRLTVV.

This clonotype was recorded once. This clone may be a read error of a much larger clone one base away. The chain recombines TRBV7-2 with TRBJ2-1; no clear D gene. The V end was cut by 2 bases, the J end by 5 bases, with 7 bases between. The CDR3 consists of 13 residues. Germline V gene sequence: CDR1 SGHTA, CDR2 FQGNSA. CDR3: CASSLNQHNEQFF. The CDR3 coding sequence is TGTGCCAGCAGCTTAAATCAGCACAATGAGCAGTTCTTC.

The V gene is TRBV4-3, the J gene TRBJ2-1; no definite D call. Germline CDR1 is LGHNA and CDR2 is YSLEER. The CDR3 length is 14 residues. Trimming removed 1 base from V and 8 bases from J, with 12 bases in between. CDR3 DNA: TGCGCCAGCAGCCAAGGTGCCGGGTTCGATGAGCAGTTCTTC. Translation: CASSQGAGFDEQFF.

J is TRBJ2-1 and V is TRBV12-3 or TRBV12-4, with D unclear. V was cut by 6 bases and J by 3 bases, with 12 bases left in between. CDR3 size: 14 residues. CDR3 sequence: CASSNFVGYNEQFF. The CDR3 DNA reads TGTGCCAGCAGCAACTTCGTGGGCTACAATGAGCAGTTCTTC.

The chain has TRBV19 and TRBJ1-3, with D uncertain. V lost 8 bases to trimming and J lost 2 bases, with 10 bases between them. The V gene's germline CDR1 is LNHDA and CDR2 SQIVND (reference sequence). The CDR3 loop spans 13 amino acids. CDR3 in DNA: TGTGCCAGTGGGAAGGGAACTGGAAACACCATATATTTT. Translation gives CASGKGTGNTIYF.

The J gene is TRBJ1-6, the V gene TRBV14; D unresolved. CDR3 size: 17 residues. The V gene's germline CDR1 is SGHDN and CDR2 FVKESK. The V end was cut by 1 base, the J end by 7 bases, with 17 bases between. CDR3 residues: CASSQAGKGVRNSPLHF. DNA for the CDR3: TGTGCCAGCAGCCAAGCAGGAAAGGGAGTTAGAAATTCACCCCTCCACTTT.

The genes are TRBV15 and TRBJ2-5, with a weak D call TRBD1 (5 bases). The germline V and J ends were trimmed by 6 bases and 3 bases, with 17 bases remaining between them. The CDR3 spans 15 residues. Germline lookup yields CDR1 LNHNV and CDR2 YYDKDF (reference sequence). The CDR3, as DNA: TGTGCCACCAGTTTTTACAGGAGCCTTAAAGAGACCCAGTACTTC. This gives the protein CATSFYRSLKETQYF.

The rearrangement links TRBV6-6 to TRBJ1-2; D remains unclear. Germline-derived CDR1 and CDR2 are MNHNY and SVGAGI (reference sequence). The CDR3 is made up of 13 amino acids. Trimming stripped 4 bases from V and 4 bases from J, with 10 bases between. CDR3 nucleotide sequence: TGTGCCAGCAGTTTCGGAGATCCCTATGGCTACACCTTC. Translating it yields CASSFGDPYGYTF.

The V call is TRBV27, the J call TRBJ1-3; tentatively, D is TRBD1 (6 bases). Germline CDR1 is MNHEY and CDR2 is SMNVEV (reference sequence). V was trimmed by 3 bases and J by 1 base, leaving 7 bases between them. The length of the CDR3 is 14 residues. CDR3 protein: CASSFDRSGNTIYF. The CDR3 region has the DNA TGTGCCAGCAGTTTTGACAGGTCTGGAAACACCATATATTTT.

The rearrangement joins TRBV18 to TRBJ2-1; 7 bases map to TRBD1. Germline values: CDR1 KGHSH, CDR2 LQKENI. The CDR3 consists of 15 residues. Trimming removed 3 bases from V and 2 bases from J; junction bases left unmatched: 4. CDR3 sequence (DNA): TGTGCCAGCTCACCTTGGGACAGTCCCTACAATGAGCAGTTCTTC. It yields the protein CASSPWDSPYNEQFF.

This clonotype was observed many times. V is TRBV6-1 and J is TRBJ1-2, with TRBD1 matching over 7 bases. CDR3 length equals 15 residues. From germline, CDR1 is MNHNS and CDR2 SASEGT. The junction had 13 bases not matched to a gene; V was cut back by 5 bases and J by 7 bases. The CDR3 DNA follows: TGTGCCAGCAGTCAGTTCCAAACAGGGGCTGGTGGCTACACCTTC. Translating gives CASSQFQTGAGGYTF.

The rearrangement links TRBV19 to TRBJ1-1; D is possibly TRBD1 (6 bases). The ends were cut back, 3 bases at V and 8 bases at J, with 16 bases in the middle. The V gene's germline CDR1 is LNHDA and CDR2 SQIVND (reference sequence). The CDR3 has 14 residues. CDR3: CASSILGQSSEAFF. In DNA form, the CDR3 reads TGTGCCAGTAGTATTTTAGGACAGTCCTCCGAAGCTTTCTTT. Supplemented by reference TRBV19 and TRBJ1-1, the full variable domain reads DGGITQSPKYLFRKEGQNVTLSCEQNLNHDAMYWYRQDPGQGLRLIYYSQIVNDFQKGDIAEGYSVSREKKESFPLTVTSAQKNPTAFYLCASSILGQSSEAFFGQGTRLTVV.

The chain uses TRBV18 and TRBJ1-1; 9 bases are shared with TRBD1. The CDR3 is made up of 17 amino acids. V trimming: 0 bases; J trimming: 1 base; junction bases outside the gene matches: 6. In germline, CDR1 is KGHSH, CDR2 LQKENI. The CDR3 protein is CASSPPKTGGENTEAFF. DNA for the CDR3: TGTGCCAGCTCACCACCAAAGACAGGGGGGGAGAACACTGAAGCTTTCTTT.

The genes are TRBV2 and TRBJ1-2; 9 positions agree with TRBD1. V trimming: 6 bases; J trimming: 5 bases; junction bases outside the gene matches: 10. The CDR3 length is 15 residues. Germline V CDR1 and CDR2: SNHLY, FYNNEI. CDR3 amino acids: CASSLRGTGTYGYTF. CDR3 coding DNA: TGTGCCAGCAGCCTAAGAGGGACAGGGACTTATGGCTACACCTTC.

CDR3 residues: CASSQSTGAGEKLFF. In nucleotides, the CDR3 is TGCGCCAGCAGCCAATCAACAGGGGCCGGGGAAAAACTGTTTTTT. J is TRBJ1-4 and V is TRBV4-3; 7 bases map to TRBD1. Germline V gene lookup returns CDR1 LGHNA and CDR2 YSLEER. The CDR3 is 15 residues long. The V gene end was trimmed by 2 bases and the J gene end by 8 bases; junction bases not matched to a gene: 8.